These 13 T cell receptor beta chains came from one sample sequenced in a study of beta chain features in type 1 diabetes. TCRB transcripts that were expressed got sequenced, as all of the isolated RNA had been reverse transcribed. Sequencing used immunoSEQ multiplex PCR; TCRdb keeps in-frame clones, though not all of them. Among around 160,000 clones, nearly 50% were seen once, and the ten largest hold around 0.39%. The material sequenced was Tregs from blood. The receptor set was obtained from a young man in good health.

This clone was seen a handful of times. The V gene is TRBV7-6, the J gene TRBJ2-1; TRBD2 agrees at 8 bases. CDR1 is SGHVS, CDR2 FNYEAQ, per germline. Trimming at V came to 5 bases and at J to 3 bases, leaving 9 bases not matched to a gene. CDR3 length equals 16 residues. The CDR3 region is CASSGPLAGVYNEQFF. The DNA for the CDR3 is TGTGCCAGCAGCGGGCCGCTAGCGGGCGTCTACAATGAGCAGTTCTTC.

For the CDR3, the DNA is TGTGCCAGCAGTTTAATAGGACACTCCTACGAGCAGTACTTC. This gives the protein CASSLIGHSYEQYF. The rearrangement links TRBV28 to TRBJ2-7, with D possibly TRBD1 on 5 matching bases. The length of the CDR3 is 14 residues. Per germline, CDR1 MDHEN and CDR2 SYDVKM. V lost 2 bases, J lost 0 bases, and 8 bases lay in between.

CDR3 amino acids: CSVENRASGRADTQYF. As DNA, the CDR3 is TGCAGCGTTGAAAACCGGGCTAGCGGGAGGGCAGATACGCAGTATTTT. The genes are TRBV29-1 and TRBJ2-3; 12 bases line up with TRBD2. The CDR3 covers 16 residues. The V and J ends lost 2 bases and 4 bases, in that order; junction bases with no gene match: 7. Germline V gives CDR1 SQVTM, CDR2 ANQGSEA.

The chain employs TRBV7-2 and TRBJ1-5, with TRBD1 matching over 9 bases. The V and J ends lost 5 bases and 7 bases, in that order; junction bases with no gene match: 9. Germline CDR1 reads SGHTA; CDR2 reads FQGNSA. This CDR3 is 15 amino acids long. CDR3 in DNA: TGTGCCAGCAGCCTCACAGGGGGCGCTGGACAGCCCCAGCATTTT. Its protein is CASSLTGGAGQPQHF.

The chain has TRBV6-5 and TRBJ2-5; D is ambiguous. V gave up 7 bases and J gave up 3 bases, with 12 bases separating them. Germline lookup yields CDR1 MNHEY and CDR2 SVGAGI. This CDR3 spans 13 amino acids. CDR3 protein: CASTSATEETQYF. DNA for the CDR3: TGTGCCAGCACATCTGCTACAGAAGAGACCCAGTACTTC.

This chain joins TRBV18 and TRBJ2-5; a weak D match, TRBD1 (5 bases). In germline, CDR1 is KGHSH, CDR2 LQKENI. With 1 base removed from V and 1 base from J, the gap between germline ends came to 16 bases. This CDR3 contains 17 residues. DNA for the CDR3: TGTGCCAGCTCACCACGTCAAGACAGCGACGGCCAAGAGACCCAGTACTTC. It codes for CASSPRQDSDGQETQYF.

This clone was detected a few times. The chain recombines TRBV5-1 with TRBJ1-1; D uncertain. The CDR3 spans 15 residues. The germline V gene has CDR1 SGHRS and CDR2 YFSETQ. V was clipped by 0 bases and J by 0 bases, with 9 bases between them. CDR3 bases: TGCGCCAGCAGCTTGGCCGAGAGTTTGAACACTGAAGCTTTCTTT. Protein: CASSLAESLNTEAFF.

As regards this clone: Other nucleotide sequences in the sample specify the same CDR3. The J gene is TRBJ1-3, the V gene TRBV5-1; unclear D gene. The CDR3 runs 13 residues. Germline V CDR1 and CDR2: SGHRS, YFSETQ. Trimming took 0 bases from V and 4 from J, leaving 5 bases between them. CDR3 coding DNA: TGCGCCAGCAGCTTGGATTCAGGAAACACCATATATTTT. It is translated as CASSLDSGNTIYF.

V and J are TRBV29-1 and TRBJ1-1; D is undetermined. Trimming stripped 3 bases from V and 11 bases from J, with 16 bases between. The CDR3 loop spans 12 amino acids. CDR1 is SQVTM and CDR2 is ANQGSEA in the germline V gene. The CDR3 region is CSVDSGFRLAFF. The CDR3, as DNA: TGCAGCGTTGACTCCGGGTTTCGTTTGGCTTTCTTT.

This clone was detected only a few times. V gene TRBV4-2 combines with J gene TRBJ1-5; weak D call: TRBD1 (6 bases). This CDR3 comprises 14 residues. The V gene lost 8 bases and the J gene lost 2 bases, with 13 bases spanning the gap. The germline gives CDR1 LGHNA, CDR2 YNFKEQ. The CDR3 DNA follows: TGTGCCAGCCAACAGGGAGTTGGCAATCAGCCCCAGCATTTT. It codes for CASQQGVGNQPQHF.

The chain has TRBV4-3 and TRBJ2-7; D is perhaps TRBD2 (7 bases). This CDR3 comprises 15 residues. Trimming pared 0 bases from V and 2 bases from J, leaving 11 bases between. In germline, CDR1 is LGHNA, CDR2 YSLEER. Here the CDR3 DNA reads TGCGCCAGCAGCCAAGAGGGGGGGGCCCCCTACGAGCAGTACTTC. Its protein product is CASSQEGGAPYEQYF.

This chain connects TRBV15 to TRBJ2-3; 7 bases are shared with TRBD2. Germline loops: CDR1 LNHNV, CDR2 YYDKDF (reference sequence). Trimming removed 4 bases from V and 5 bases from J; junction bases left unmatched: 9. The CDR3 consists of 15 residues. Here the CDR3 DNA reads TGTGCCACCAGCAAGCGGGGCGCCGGGGGAGATACGCAGTATTTT. The encoded protein is CATSKRGAGGDTQYF.

CDR3 nucleotides: TGTGCCAGCAGTTTCCTCAGGGCGTCCTCCGACTACGAGCAGTACTTC. Encoded protein: CASSFLRASSDYEQYF. The chain carries TRBV6-5 and TRBJ2-7; D is possibly TRBD1 (5 bases). CDR3 length: 16 amino acids. V lost 4 bases and J lost 3, with 19 bases in between. CDR1 is MNHEY and CDR2 is SVGAGI in the germline V gene.